The 27 T cell receptor beta chains below come from one sample, sequenced in a study of T cell repertoires in cytomegalovirus infection. Each CDR3 protein is one row after TCRdb ran MiXCR on the reads. Of around 320,000 distinct CDR3 sequences in the sample, more than 8% are singletons; the top ten hold roughly 4%. Sequenced input: PBMCs. These receptors originate from a human donor in good health (CMV status not recorded). Some clones in this sample may be carry-over from other donors' samples.

The J gene is TRBJ2-1, the V gene TRBV5-5; D is unresolved. The CDR3 sequence is 14 residues long. Germline CDR1 and CDR2: SGHKS and YYEKEE (reference sequence). V gave up 0 bases and J gave up 7 bases, with 11 bases separating them. In DNA form, the CDR3 reads TGTGCCAGCAGCTTGGGAAGGAACTTAAATGAGCAGTTCTTC. Amino acids: CASSLGRNLNEQFF.

This clonotype was recorded at least ten times. This sequence joins TRBV7-2 and TRBJ2-4, with 8 bases fitting TRBD1. The V gene end was trimmed by 2 bases and the J gene end by 7 bases; junction bases not matched to a gene: 7. Germline values: CDR1 SGHTA, CDR2 FQGNSA. CDR3 length equals 15 residues. The chain's CDR3 is CASSLSVQGANIQYF. The CDR3 DNA is TGTGCCAGCAGCTTATCGGTCCAGGGGGCGAACATTCAGTACTTC. Variable domain in full (rest from reference TRBV7-2 and TRBJ2-4): GAGVSQSPSNKVTEKGKDVELRCDPISGHTALYWYRQSLGQGLEFLIYFQGNSAPDKSGLPSDRFSAERTGGSVSTLTIQRTQQEDSAVYLCASSLSVQGANIQYFGAGTRLSVL.

This clonotype was seen repeatedly, ten times or more. The rearrangement links TRBV4-2 to TRBJ2-3, with D possibly matching TRBD2 (6 bases). Trimming shortened V by 3 bases and J by 2 bases, and 9 bases separated the two germline ends. The CDR3 sequence is 14 residues long. Germline lookup yields CDR1 LGHNA and CDR2 YNFKEQ. Written as DNA, the CDR3 is TGTGCCAGCAGCCAGCGGGACTTCACAGATACGCAGTATTTT. Translated: CASSQRDFTDTQYF.

This chain uses TRBV7-2 with TRBJ2-5; unclear D gene. V dropped 1 base and J dropped 1 base, with 7 bases sitting between them. Germline assignment: CDR1 SGHTA and CDR2 FQGNSA. There are 14 residues in the CDR3. The CDR3 loop reads CASSLESFQETQYF. CDR3 coding DNA: TGTGCCAGCAGCTTAGAAAGTTTCCAAGAGACCCAGTACTTC.

There are a few counts of this clonotype. This chain links TRBV6-5 with TRBJ1-1, with D possibly TRBD1 on 5 matching bases. The CDR3 runs to 14 residues. The V gene lost 5 bases and the J gene lost 4 bases, with 14 bases spanning the gap. In germline, CDR1 is MNHEY, CDR2 SVGAGI. CDR3 sequence (DNA): TGTGCCAGCAGTCACCCGGGGGGAGGCACTGAAGCTTTCTTT. Residues: CASSHPGGGTEAFF.

This clonotype was recorded a few times. The chain uses TRBV12-3 or TRBV12-4 and TRBJ2-5; the D gene is possibly TRBD2 (7 bases). Trimming took off 6 bases at V and 3 bases at J, with 29 bases between the two ends. The CDR3 has 19 amino acids. CDR3 amino acids: CASSSGTLGLGEGEETQYF. In nucleotides, the CDR3 is TGTGCCAGCAGCTCCGGGACTTTGGGCCTCGGGGAGGGGGAAGAGACCCAGTACTTC.

This clonotype was counted many times. The chain employs TRBV7-8 and TRBJ2-3; D remains ambiguous. The CDR3 is 12 amino acids. The germline CDR1 and CDR2 sequences are SGHVS and FQNEAQ. The V end lost 5 bases, the J end lost 6 bases, and 9 bases lay between the germline ends. CDR3 sequence: CASSPKRDTQYF. CDR3 bases: TGTGCCAGCAGCCCAAAAAGGGATACGCAGTATTTT.

This clonotype was counted many times. The chain recombines TRBV7-6 with TRBJ1-1; D gene unclear. V was cut by 5 bases and J by 10 bases, with 17 bases left in between. Germline loops: CDR1 SGHVS, CDR2 FNYEAQ. The CDR3 totals 13 residues. CDR3 in amino acids: CASSLDSKGRAFF. In DNA, the CDR3 is TGTGCCAGCAGCCTCGACTCAAAGGGTAGAGCTTTCTTT. Using reference TRBV7-6 and TRBJ1-1 for the parts outside the CDR3, the full variable domain is GAGVSQSPRYKVTKRGQDVALRCDPISGHVSLYWYRQALGQGPEFLTYFNYEAQQDKSGLPNDRFSAERPEGSISTLTIQRTEQRDSAMYRCASSLDSKGRAFFGQGTRLTVV.

This clonotype has just a few counts. V and J are TRBV12-3 or TRBV12-4 and TRBJ2-3, with a tentative D call TRBD2 (7 bases). The CDR3 loop spans 16 amino acids. Trimming pared 6 bases from V and 1 base from J, leaving 17 bases between. CDR3 sequence reads: CASRPIRGAGTDTQYF. The CDR3 DNA follows: TGTGCCAGCAGACCTATACGGGGGGCCGGCACAGATACGCAGTATTTT.

The chain recombines TRBV29-1 with TRBJ2-3; D gene ambiguous. The CDR3 runs 13 residues. From germline, CDR1 is SQVTM and CDR2 ANQGSEA. Trimming took 6 bases from V and 3 from J, leaving 13 bases between them. Here the CDR3 reads CSVGNPLTDTQYF. The CDR3 nucleotides are TGCAGCGTCGGAAACCCACTGACAGATACGCAGTATTTT.

This clonotype was picked up a small number of times. This sequence joins TRBV4-3 and TRBJ1-2; 7 bases fit TRBD1. Germline CDR1 LGHNA, CDR2 YSLEER. With V trimmed by 4 bases and J by 1 base, 9 bases remained unmatched. This CDR3 is built from 16 residues. CDR3 nucleotides: TGCGCCAGCAGCCCAGCAGGGCAGGGGGATAACTATGGCTACACCTTC. This sequence encodes CASSPAGQGDNYGYTF.

This clonotype has just a few counts. This chain uses TRBV9 with TRBJ2-1, with TRBD2 as a possible D gene (6 bases). V was cut by 0 bases and J by 0 bases, with 10 bases left in between. Germline V lookup: CDR1 SGDLS, CDR2 YYNGEE. This CDR3 comprises 16 residues. The DNA of the CDR3 is TGTGCCAGCAGCGTAGGCGGGACCCTCTCCTACAATGAGCAGTTCTTC. Encoded protein: CASSVGGTLSYNEQFF.

This clonotype was recorded at least ten times. The genes are TRBV12-3 or TRBV12-4 and TRBJ1-2; D unresolved. Trimming left V 3 bases short and J 0 bases short, with 8 bases between. This CDR3 spans 14 amino acids. The CDR3 DNA is TGTGCCAGCAGTTTTAACATCCCTAACTATGGCTACACCTTC. The encoded protein is CASSFNIPNYGYTF.

Concerning this clonotype itself: One end of the junction varies from germline; a read error may be responsible. The rearrangement uses TRBV11-1 and TRBJ2-2; 10 positions agree with TRBD1. The germline gives CDR1 SGHAT, CDR2 FQDESV (reference sequence). This CDR3 is built from 19 residues. The CDR3 protein is CASSLRLISGQGDTGGLFF. Written as DNA, the CDR3 is TGTGCCAGCAGCTTACGTTTAATAAGTGGACAGGGGGACACCGGGGGGCTGTTTTTT.

This clonotype was observed a few times. The chain combines TRBV18 with TRBJ2-1; D possibly corresponds to TRBD2 (5 bases). The CDR3 contains 15 residues. CDR1 KGHSH and CDR2 LQKENI come from the germline V gene. V lost 3 bases, J lost 3 bases, and 12 bases lay in between. CDR3 DNA: TGTGCCAGCTCACCGGAGTTCCGGGACTACAATGAGCAGTTCTTC. This codes for CASSPEFRDYNEQFF.

J is TRBJ2-3 and V is TRBV3-1; a possible D gene is TRBD1 (5 bases). This CDR3 spans 14 amino acids. Germline V lookup: CDR1 LGHDT, CDR2 YNNKEL (reference sequence). V lost 0 bases and J 7 bases, leaving 11 bases between the germline ends. The CDR3: CASSQDRGQHTQYF. Here the CDR3 DNA reads TGTGCCAGCAGCCAAGATCGAGGACAACATACGCAGTATTTT.

This clonotype was recorded a few times. The chain recombines TRBV20-1 with TRBJ1-4; maybe TRBD1 (5 bases). V dropped 4 bases and J dropped 1 base, with 10 bases sitting between them. This CDR3 is 14 amino acids long. Germline-derived CDR1 and CDR2 are DFQATT and SNEGSKA (reference sequence). For the CDR3, the DNA is TGCAGTGCTAAGATGGGGGAAACTAATGAAAAACTGTTTTTT. This encodes CSAKMGETNEKLFF.

A few counts support this clonotype. Here the CDR3 reads CSARVIGGTGLNNEQFF. CDR3 coding DNA: TGCAGTGCTAGAGTAATTGGGGGGACGGGACTTAACAATGAGCAGTTCTTC. V gene TRBV20-1 combines with J gene TRBJ2-1, with D possibly TRBD2 on 6 matching bases. Trimming pared 1 base from V and 5 bases from J, leaving 21 bases between. Per the germline V gene, CDR1 is DFQATT and CDR2 is SNEGSKA (reference sequence). This CDR3 contains 17 residues.

This chain uses TRBV28 with TRBJ1-5, with D possibly TRBD1 on 6 matching bases. CDR1 and CDR2 (germline): MDHEN, SYDVKM. CDR3 length equals 14 residues. Trimming left V 7 bases short and J 4 bases short, with 14 bases between. The CDR3 DNA sequence: TGTGCCAGCACGGGGGGCACGAATAATCAGCCCCAGCATTTT. It codes for CASTGGTNNQPQHF.

V gene TRBV19 combines with J gene TRBJ1-3; weak D call: TRBD1 (6 bases). Trimming removed 2 bases from V and 3 bases from J, with 8 bases in between. This CDR3 is built from 14 residues. Germline V gene data show CDR1 as LNHDA and CDR2 as SQIVND (reference sequence). The CDR3 region is CASSIRTVGNTIYF. In nucleotides, the CDR3 is TGTGCCAGTAGTATACGGACAGTTGGAAACACCATATATTTT.

This chain links TRBV27 with TRBJ2-5; D is undetermined. This CDR3 has 13 residues. Trimming pared 3 bases from V and 2 bases from J, leaving 7 bases between. The germline V gene encodes CDR1 MNHEY and CDR2 SMNVEV (reference sequence). The chain's CDR3 is CASSFDRQETQYF. The CDR3, as DNA: TGTGCCAGCAGTTTTGATCGACAAGAGACCCAGTACTTC.

Only a few counts were recorded for this clonotype. The chain has TRBV7-6 and TRBJ2-3; 8 bases are a match to TRBD2. Germline V gene lookup returns CDR1 SGHVS and CDR2 FNYEAQ. Losses at the gene ends were 5 bases for V and 6 bases for J; bases not matched to a gene: 4. CDR3 length equals 13 residues. The CDR3: CASSRSGSDTQYF. The CDR3 nucleotides read TGTGCCAGCAGCCGAAGCGGGAGTGATACGCAGTATTTT.

The chain's CDR3 is CSAVSSMWTEAFF. The DNA of the CDR3 is TGCAGTGCTGTCTCCTCAATGTGGACTGAAGCTTTCTTT. The chain recombines TRBV20-1 with TRBJ1-1; D not certain. Germline V gives CDR1 DFQATT, CDR2 SNEGSKA (reference sequence). This CDR3 has 13 amino acids. The V gene lost 5 bases and the J gene lost 5 bases, with 15 bases spanning the gap.

This chain connects TRBV25-1 to TRBJ1-2; tentative D call: TRBD1 (6 bases). The V end lost 1 base, the J end lost 5 bases, and 14 bases lay between the germline ends. Germline CDR1 reads MGHDK; CDR2 reads SYGVNS. The CDR3 totals 15 residues. CDR3 residues: CASSEWAGERYGYTF. The CDR3 coding sequence is TGTGCCAGCAGTGAATGGGCAGGGGAGAGGTATGGCTACACCTTC.

This clonotype appeared many times. The rearrangement uses TRBV7-2 and TRBJ2-2, with TRBD2 matching 8 bases. The junction had 4 bases not matched to a gene; V was cut back by 0 bases and J by 1 base. The CDR3 runs to 17 residues. Germline V gives CDR1 SGHTA, CDR2 FQGNSA. CDR3 sequence (DNA): TGTGCCAGCAGCTTAGCTCGGGGGGGGAAGAACACCGGGGAGCTGTTTTTT. It translates to CASSLARGGKNTGELFF.

The chain recombines TRBV25-1 with TRBJ1-2; no definite D call. Between the trimmed V and J ends, which lost 0 bases and 0 bases, there was a span of 5 bases. The CDR3 is 14 amino acids. In germline, CDR1 is MGHDK, CDR2 SYGVNS. The CDR3 sequence: CASSEYGPNYGYTF. CDR3 in DNA: TGTGCCAGCAGTGAATATGGCCCTAACTATGGCTACACCTTC.

This clonotype was seen many times. The chain is built from TRBV7-2 and TRBJ2-1; TRBD2 agrees at 14 bases. J lost 8 bases, V lost 4 bases, and 10 bases had no gene match. The CDR3 loop spans 17 amino acids. Germline V gene lookup returns CDR1 SGHTA and CDR2 FQGNSA. The CDR3 region has the DNA TGTGCCAGCAGCTCCCGGACTAGCGGGGGGATGAGGGATGAGCAGTTCTTC. Protein: CASSSRTSGGMRDEQFF.